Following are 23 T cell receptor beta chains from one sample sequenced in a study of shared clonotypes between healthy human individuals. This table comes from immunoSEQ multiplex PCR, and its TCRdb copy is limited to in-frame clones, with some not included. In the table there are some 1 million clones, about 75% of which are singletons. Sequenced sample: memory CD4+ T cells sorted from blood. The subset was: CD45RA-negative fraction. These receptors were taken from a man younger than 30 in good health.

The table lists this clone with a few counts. CDR3 sequence (DNA): TGTGCCAGCAGCTTAGCAGGGTGGACTGAAGCTTTCTTT. The encoded protein is CASSLAGWTEAFF. The chain employs TRBV7-9 and TRBJ1-1; D not certain. The CDR3 sequence is 13 residues long. Germline-derived CDR1 and CDR2 are SEHNR and FQNEAQ (reference sequence). V shed 0 bases and J shed 5 bases, with 7 bases lying between them.

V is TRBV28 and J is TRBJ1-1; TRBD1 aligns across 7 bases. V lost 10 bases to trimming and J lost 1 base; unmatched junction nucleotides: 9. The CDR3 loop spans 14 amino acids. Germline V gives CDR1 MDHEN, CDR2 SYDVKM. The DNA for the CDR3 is TGTGCCACCATGAGGGGGCTAAGGAACACTGAAGCTTTCTTT. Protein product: CATMRGLRNTEAFF.

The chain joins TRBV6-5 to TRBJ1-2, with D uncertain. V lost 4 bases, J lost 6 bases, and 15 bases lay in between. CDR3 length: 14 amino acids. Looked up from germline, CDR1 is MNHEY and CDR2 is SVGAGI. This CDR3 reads CASSSTEKWNGYTF. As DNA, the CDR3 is TGTGCCAGCAGTTCCACGGAGAAGTGGAATGGCTACACCTTC.

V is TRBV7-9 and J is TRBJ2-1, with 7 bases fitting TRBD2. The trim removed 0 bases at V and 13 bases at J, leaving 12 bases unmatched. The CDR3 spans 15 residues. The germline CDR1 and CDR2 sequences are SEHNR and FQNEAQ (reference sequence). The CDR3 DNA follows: TGTGCCAGCAGCTTAGCGGGGTTGATAGCGGGTAAACAGTTCTTC. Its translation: CASSLAGLIAGKQFF.

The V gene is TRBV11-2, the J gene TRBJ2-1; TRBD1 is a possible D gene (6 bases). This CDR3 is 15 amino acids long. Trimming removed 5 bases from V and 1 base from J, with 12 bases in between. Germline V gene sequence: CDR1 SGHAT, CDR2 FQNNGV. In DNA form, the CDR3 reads TGTGCCAGCAGCACCGTACAGGGTTCCTACAATGAGCAGTTCTTC. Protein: CASSTVQGSYNEQFF.

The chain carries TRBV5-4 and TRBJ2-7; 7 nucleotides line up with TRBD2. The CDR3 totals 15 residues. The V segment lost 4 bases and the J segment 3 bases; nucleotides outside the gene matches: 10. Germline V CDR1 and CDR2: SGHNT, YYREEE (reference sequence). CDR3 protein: CASSPAGVSSYEQYF. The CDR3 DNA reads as TGTGCCAGCAGCCCTGCGGGAGTTTCGAGCTACGAGCAGTACTTC.

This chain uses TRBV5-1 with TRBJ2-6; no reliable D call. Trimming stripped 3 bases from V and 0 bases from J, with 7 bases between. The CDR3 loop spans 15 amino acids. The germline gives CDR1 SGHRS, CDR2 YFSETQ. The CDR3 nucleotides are TGCGCCAGCAGCTCAACAGACTCTGGGGCCAACGTCCTGACTTTC. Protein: CASSSTDSGANVLTF.

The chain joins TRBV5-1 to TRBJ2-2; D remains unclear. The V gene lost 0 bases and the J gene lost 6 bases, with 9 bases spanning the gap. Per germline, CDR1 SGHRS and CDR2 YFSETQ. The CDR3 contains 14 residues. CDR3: CASSLVVTAGELFF. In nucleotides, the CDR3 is TGCGCCAGCAGCTTGGTGGTTACCGCCGGGGAGCTGTTTTTT.

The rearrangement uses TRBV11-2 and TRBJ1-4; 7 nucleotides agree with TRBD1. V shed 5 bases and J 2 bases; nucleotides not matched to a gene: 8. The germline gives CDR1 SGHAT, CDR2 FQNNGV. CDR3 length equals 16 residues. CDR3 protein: CASSRPFRGTNEKLFF. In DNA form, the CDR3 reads TGTGCCAGCAGCCGACCATTCAGGGGGACTAATGAAAAACTGTTTTTT.

DNA for the CDR3: TGCGCCAGCAGCCAAGAGACGACAGTTAGCTCCTACGAGCAGTACTTC. It specifies CASSQETTVSSYEQYF. The chain has TRBV4-3 and TRBJ2-5; a weak D match, TRBD1 (5 bases). The tail of the sequence fits TRBJ2-7 better, so the J call may be wrong. The CDR3 is 16 residues long. CDR1 and CDR2 from the germline V gene are LGHNA and YSLEER.

The CDR3: CASRRGAGELFF. The CDR3, as DNA: TGTGCCAGTAGGAGGGGGGCCGGGGAGCTGTTTTTT. The rearrangement uses TRBV19 and TRBJ2-2, with D possibly called TRBD1 or TRBD2 (6 bases each). V was shortened by 6 bases and J by 6 bases, with 8 bases between the two germline ends. The CDR3 loop spans 12 amino acids. Per germline, CDR1 LNHDA and CDR2 SQIVND (reference sequence). The whole variable domain, remainder taken from reference TRBV19 and TRBJ2-2, is DGGITQSPKYLFRKEGQNVTLSCEQNLNHDAMYWYRQDPGQGLRLIYYSQIVNDFQKGDIAEGYSVSREKKESFPLTVTSAQKNPTAFYLCASRRGAGELFFGEGSRLTVL.

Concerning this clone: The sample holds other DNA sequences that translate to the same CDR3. This CDR3 reads CASSPRLTSGLSSYEQYF. CDR3 DNA: TGTGCCAGCAGCCCCCGTCTGACTAGCGGGCTGAGCTCCTACGAGCAGTACTTC. This chain uses TRBV5-4 with TRBJ2-7; the match to TRBD2 covers 10 bases. The germline V gene encodes CDR1 SGHNT and CDR2 YYREEE (reference sequence). The V segment lost 4 bases and the J segment 0 bases; nucleotides outside the gene matches: 13. The CDR3 covers 18 residues.

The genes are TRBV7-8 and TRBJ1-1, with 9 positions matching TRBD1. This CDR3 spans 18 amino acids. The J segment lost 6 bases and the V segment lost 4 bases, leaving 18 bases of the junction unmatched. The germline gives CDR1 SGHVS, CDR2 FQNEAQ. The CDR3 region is CASSSIAGTGSHFAEAFF. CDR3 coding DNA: TGTGCCAGCAGCTCAATAGCCGGGACAGGGTCACATTTCGCTGAAGCTTTCTTT.

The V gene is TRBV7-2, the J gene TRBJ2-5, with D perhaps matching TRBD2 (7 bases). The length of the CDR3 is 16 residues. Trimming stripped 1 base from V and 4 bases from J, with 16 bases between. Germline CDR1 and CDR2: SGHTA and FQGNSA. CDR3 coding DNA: TGTGCCAGCAGCTTAGGAATGGGAGGGGGGTCAGAGACCCAGTACTTC. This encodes CASSLGMGGGSETQYF.

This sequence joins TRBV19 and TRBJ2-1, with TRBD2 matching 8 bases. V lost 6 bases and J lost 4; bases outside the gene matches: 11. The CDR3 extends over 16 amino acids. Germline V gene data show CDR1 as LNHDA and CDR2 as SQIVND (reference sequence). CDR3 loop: CASSSGVGGAYNEQFF. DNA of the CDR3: TGTGCCAGTAGCTCGGGCGTCGGGGGGGCGTACAATGAGCAGTTCTTC. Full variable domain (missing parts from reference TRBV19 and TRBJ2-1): DGGITQSPKYLFRKEGQNVTLSCEQNLNHDAMYWYRQDPGQGLRLIYYSQIVNDFQKGDIAEGYSVSREKKESFPLTVTSAQKNPTAFYLCASSSGVGGAYNEQFFGPGTRLTVL.

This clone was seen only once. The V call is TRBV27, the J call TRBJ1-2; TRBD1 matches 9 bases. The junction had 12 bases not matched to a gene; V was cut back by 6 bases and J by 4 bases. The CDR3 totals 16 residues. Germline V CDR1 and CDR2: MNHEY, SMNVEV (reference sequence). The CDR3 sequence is CASSSTPGQGGYGYTF. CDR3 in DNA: TGTGCCAGCAGCTCGACCCCGGGACAGGGTGGCTATGGCTACACCTTC.

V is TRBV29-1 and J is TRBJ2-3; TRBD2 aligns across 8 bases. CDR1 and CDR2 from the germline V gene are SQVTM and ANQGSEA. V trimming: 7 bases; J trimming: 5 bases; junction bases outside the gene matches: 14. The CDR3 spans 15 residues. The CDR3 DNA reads TGCAGCGGGACGCGACTAGCGAGAAGGGGAGATACGCAGTATTTT. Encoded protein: CSGTRLARRGDTQYF.

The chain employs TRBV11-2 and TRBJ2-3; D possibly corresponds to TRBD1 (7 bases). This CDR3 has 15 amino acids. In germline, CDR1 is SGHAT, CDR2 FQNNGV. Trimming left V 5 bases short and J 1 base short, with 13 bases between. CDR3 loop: CASSGRGAGTDTQYF. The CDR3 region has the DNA TGTGCCAGCAGCGGCAGGGGGGCTGGCACAGATACGCAGTATTTT.

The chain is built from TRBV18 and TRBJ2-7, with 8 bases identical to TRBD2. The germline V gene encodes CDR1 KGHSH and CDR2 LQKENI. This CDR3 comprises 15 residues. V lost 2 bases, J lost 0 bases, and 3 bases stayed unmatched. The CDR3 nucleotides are TGTGCCAGCTCACCAGTAGCGGGAAGCTCCTACGAGCAGTACTTC. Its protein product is CASSPVAGSSYEQYF.

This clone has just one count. The CDR3 protein is CASSQPGRYEQYF. Written as DNA, the CDR3 is TGCGCCAGCAGCCAACCAGGGAGGTACGAGCAGTACTTC. The chain recombines TRBV4-1 with TRBJ2-7, with D perhaps TRBD2 (6 bases). The CDR3 loop spans 13 amino acids. Germline-derived CDR1 and CDR2 are MGHRA and YSYEKL. Trimming pared 2 bases from V and 4 bases from J, leaving 9 bases between.

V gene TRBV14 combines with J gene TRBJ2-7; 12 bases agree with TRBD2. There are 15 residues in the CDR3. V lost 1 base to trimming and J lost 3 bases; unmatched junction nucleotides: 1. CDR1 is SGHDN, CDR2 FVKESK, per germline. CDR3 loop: CASSQGTSGIYEQYF. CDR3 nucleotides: TGTGCCAGCAGCCAAGGGACTAGCGGGATCTACGAGCAGTACTTC.

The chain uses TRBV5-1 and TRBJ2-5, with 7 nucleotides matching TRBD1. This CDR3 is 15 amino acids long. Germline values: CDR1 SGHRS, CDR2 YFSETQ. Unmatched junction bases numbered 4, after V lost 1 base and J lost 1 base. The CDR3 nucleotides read TGCGCCAGCAGCTTGACTGGGACAGCCCAAGAGACCCAGTACTTC. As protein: CASSLTGTAQETQYF.

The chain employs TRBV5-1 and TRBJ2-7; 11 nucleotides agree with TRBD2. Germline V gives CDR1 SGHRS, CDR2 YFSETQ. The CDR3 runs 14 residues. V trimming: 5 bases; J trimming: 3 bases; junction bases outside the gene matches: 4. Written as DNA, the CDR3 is TGCGCCAGCAGTATGGGACTAGCGGTCTACGAGCAGTACTTC. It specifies CASSMGLAVYEQYF. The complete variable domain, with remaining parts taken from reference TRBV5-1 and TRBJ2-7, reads KAGVTQTPRYLIKTRGQQVTLSCSPISGHRSVSWYQQTPGQGLQFLFEYFSETQRNKGNFPGRFSGRQFSNSRSEMNVSTLELGDSALYLCASSMGLAVYEQYFGPGTRLTVT.